This T cell receptor (beta chain) was obtained from a study of human T cells and chemical hapten exposure. General study results and limits: Alopecia in the donors means their immune response may deviate from healthy people's. The number of TCRs above 1 in 1000 frequency did not change after DPC sensitization.

As to time point: pre-sensitization, week 0. Treatment meaning: therapeutic diphenylcyclopropenone sensitization with weekly scalp DPC. Blood draws came first, before each patch test. In the authors' workflow: The number of TCRs in each sample had a median of about 96,000 and spanned roughly 23,224 to 750,000. One entry per CDR3 protein, called by TCRdb with MiXCR from the RACE reads. The V and J calls follow TCRdb's processing rather than the paper's. The data contain about 74,000 distinct CDR3 sequences, 14% of them singletons. V gave up 4 bases and J gave up 4 bases, with 6 bases separating them. The CDR3 contains 11 residues. Germline V gives CDR1 SQVTM, CDR2 ANQGSEA. Turning to this clonotype: Its antigen remains unknown.

Sample: whole blood, taken in connection with sensitization to the hapten diphenylcyclopropenone (DPC). The clonotype comes from a woman aged 45 to 65 with alopecia areata. Some clones in this sample may be carry-over from other donors' samples. The chain combines TRBV29-1 with TRBJ2-3; D gene ambiguous. The CDR3 DNA reads TGCAGCGTTGGGGCTCCAGATACGCAGTATTTT. As protein: CSVGAPDTQYF.